This T cell receptor (beta chain) stems from a study of blood T cell repertoires in COVID-19. Study overall: Material from acute and convalescent COVID-19 was sourced from the United States, Italy and Spain.

This clone appeared a single time. Authors' processing steps: The assay estimated nucleated cells by amplifying reference gene primers. Data came from immunoSEQ multiplex PCR; TCRdb stores just in-frame clones and leaves some out. The DNA was the basis for D and trimming; V, J and clone size are from that table. Of some 390,000 clones listed, about 90% are singletons. Trimming removed 3 bases at V and 3 bases at J, with 6 bases between. The CDR3 is 11 residues long. In germline, CDR1 is SQVTM, CDR2 ANQGSEA. The clonotype originates from a woman aged 60-75 years with COVID-19, enrolled during active disease. Sequenced material: peripheral blood. The chain joins TRBV29-1 to TRBJ2-7; D is ambiguous. CDR3 sequence reads: CSVEFGYEQYF. CDR3 in DNA: TGCAGCGTTGAGTTCGGCTACGAGCAGTACTTC.